This T cell receptor beta chain was retrieved from a study of shared T cell receptors in the human thymus. Clones were read by immunoSEQ multiplex PCR, and TCRdb kept only the in-frame ones, dropping some. Of about 400,000 clones detected, about 95% appear once; the ten largest clones hold around 0.019%. Germline-derived CDR1 and CDR2 are GTSNPN and SVGIG (reference sequence). This CDR3 contains 14 residues. Trimming took 5 bases from V and 3 from J; bases not matched to a gene: 9. The material sequenced was thymocytes. This sequence was found in a human donor. The V gene is TRBV30, the J gene TRBJ1-2; 7 bases agree with TRBD1. CDR3 in amino acids: CAWGEQGRDYGYTF. CDR3 coding DNA: TGTGCCTGGGGGGAACAGGGGCGAGACTATGGCTACACCTTC.